This T cell receptor beta chain was sequenced during a study of cytomegalovirus exposure and HLA in healthy donors. Study outcomes and limitations: A few chains linked to CMV were shown in vitro to be specific for CMV antigens. The study put 150 or so TCR beta chains on its list as cytomegalovirus-associated.

This clone occurred a few times. What it binds is unknown. This CDR3 region has 14 residues. After removal of 4 bases from V and 2 bases from J, the junction contained 1 base not matched to a gene. In germline, CDR1 is WNHNN, CDR2 SYGVQD (reference sequence). Clones were read by immunoSEQ multiplex PCR, and TCRdb kept only the in-frame ones, dropping some. The sample contains roughly 130,000 clones, approximately 91% of which appear only once. Sequences were obtained from PBMCs. This chain links TRBV10-1 with TRBJ1-3; 8 bases fit TRBD1. The source of this sequence is a man in his thirties or forties in good health and CMV-seronegative. The CDR3 region has the DNA TGCGCCAGCAGTGGACAGGGGACTGGAAACACCATATATTTT. This sequence encodes CASSGQGTGNTIYF.